A selection of T cell receptor beta chains follows, all from one sample in a study of T-cell memory formation after mild COVID-19. From the 5' RACE reads, TCRdb called clonotypes with MiXCR, one entry per CDR3 protein. The sample has some 150,000 distinct CDR3 sequences, less than 20% seen once. Sequencing input: PBMCs or a T cell subset sorted from them (not recorded which). These receptors were taken from an adult woman who had mild COVID-19 (a few samples of this study predate the infection). Cell type and time point are not known. Both conserved end residues are part of each CDR3. D genes are given only for firm matches. Size values are once, few and many counts, or a class for expanded clones, and some rows have none.

CDR3 protein: CASRRASGTGYLGYTF
CDR3 DNA: TGTGCCAGCAGACGCGCCTCCGGGACAGGCTATTTAGGCTACACCTTC
V gene: TRBV12-3/TRBV12-4
clone size: -
J gene: TRBJ1-2
D gene: TRBD1

CDR3 protein: CASIRDGETQYF
CDR3 DNA: TGTGCCAGCATTAGAGATGGGGAGACCCAGTACTTC
V gene: TRBV7-8
clone size: few
J gene: TRBJ2-5
D gene: -

CDR3 protein: CASTSLGWNTEAFF
CDR3 DNA: TGTGCCAGCACCTCTCTGGGGTGGAACACTGAAGCTTTCTTT
V gene: TRBV7-9
clone size: few
J gene: TRBJ1-1
D gene: -

CDR3 protein: CASSYVQGGQPQHF
CDR3 DNA: TGTGCCAGCAGTTACGTACAGGGAGGACAGCCCCAGCATTTT
V gene: TRBV6-5
clone size: few
J gene: TRBJ1-5
D gene: -

CDR3 protein: CASSLGAGRETQYF
CDR3 DNA: TGTGCCAGCAGCTTGGGAGCGGGAAGGGAGACCCAGTACTTC
V gene: TRBV5-5
clone size: -
J gene: TRBJ2-5
D gene: TRBD2

CDR3 protein: CASSVAPSGLLKGEQFF
CDR3 DNA: TGTGCCAGCAGCGTAGCGCCTAGCGGGCTACTCAAAGGAGAGCAGTTCTTC
V gene: TRBV9
clone size: many
J gene: TRBJ2-1
D gene: TRBD2

CDR3 protein: CSARGVSSGRSYEQYF
CDR3 DNA: TGCAGTGCTAGAGGAGTTTCCAGCGGGAGATCCTACGAGCAGTACTTC
V gene: TRBV20-1
clone size: -
J gene: TRBJ2-7
D gene: TRBD2

CDR3 protein: CASSTGGFRTGELFF
CDR3 DNA: TGCGCCAGCAGCACCGGGGGGTTTCGCACCGGGGAGCTGTTTTTT
V gene: TRBV5-1
clone size: -
J gene: TRBJ2-2
D gene: TRBD2

CDR3 protein: CASSYGRTGKGYTF
CDR3 DNA: TGTGCCAGCAGTTACGGCCGGACAGGGAAAGGCTACACCTTC
V gene: TRBV6-5
clone size: few
J gene: TRBJ1-2
D gene: TRBD1

CDR3 protein: CASSPAGVEQYF
CDR3 DNA: TGTGCCAGCTCACCGGCAGGAGTTGAGCAGTACTTC
V gene: TRBV18
clone size: few
J gene: TRBJ2-7
D gene: -

CDR3 protein: CSARLGTGGLFGYTF
CDR3 DNA: TGCAGTGCCCGGCTCGGGACAGGGGGTTTGTTTGGCTACACCTTC
V gene: TRBV20-1
clone size: -
J gene: TRBJ1-2
D gene: TRBD1

CDR3 protein: CASSLARDHEQYF
CDR3 DNA: TGTGCCAGCAGCTTAGCGCGGGACCACGAGCAGTACTTC
V gene: TRBV7-2
clone size: many
J gene: TRBJ2-7
D gene: -

CDR3 protein: CASSLSVGAGKTYEQYF
CDR3 DNA: TGTGCCAGCAGTTTGTCTGTAGGGGCAGGGAAAACCTACGAGCAGTACTTC
V gene: TRBV27
clone size: -
J gene: TRBJ2-7
D gene: -

CDR3 protein: CASAREIGSGANVLTF
CDR3 DNA: TGCGCCAGCGCCCGCGAAATAGGTTCCGGGGCCAACGTCCTGACTTTC
V gene: TRBV5-1
clone size: many
J gene: TRBJ2-6
D gene: -

CDR3 protein: CSARRGPPNEKLFF
CDR3 DNA: TGCAGCGCCCGCAGGGGGCCCCCTAATGAAAAACTGTTTTTT
V gene: TRBV29-1
clone size: -
J gene: TRBJ1-4
D gene: TRBD1

CDR3 protein: CASREQGGPYEQYF
CDR3 DNA: TGTGCCAGCAGAGAACAGGGGGGCCCCTACGAGCAGTACTTC
V gene: TRBV2
clone size: many
J gene: TRBJ2-7
D gene: TRBD1

CDR3 protein: CASSLEIRGTDTQYF
CDR3 DNA: TGTGCCAGCAGCTTAGAGATTCGCGGGACAGATACGCAGTATTTT
V gene: TRBV7-9
clone size: -
J gene: TRBJ2-3
D gene: -

CDR3 protein: CASSPRTSATYEQYF
CDR3 DNA: TGTGCCAGCTCACCGCGGACTAGCGCAACCTACGAGCAGTACTTC
V gene: TRBV18
clone size: -
J gene: TRBJ2-7
D gene: TRBD2

CDR3 protein: CASSFGGGLEQFF
CDR3 DNA: TGTGCCAGCAGTTTTGGAGGGGGCTTAGAGCAGTTCTTC
V gene: TRBV12-3/TRBV12-4
clone size: few
J gene: TRBJ2-1
D gene: -

CDR3 protein: CASSQEGSGNSPLHF
CDR3 DNA: TGTGCCAGCAGCCAAGAAGGTAGCGGCAATTCACCCCTCCACTTT
V gene: TRBV3-1
clone size: -
J gene: TRBJ1-6
D gene: -

CDR3 protein: CASSHAGQGQTQYF
CDR3 DNA: TGTGCCAGCAGTCACGCCGGACAGGGTCAGACCCAGTACTTC
V gene: TRBV6-2/TRBV6-3
clone size: few
J gene: TRBJ2-5
D gene: TRBD1

CDR3 protein: CASSLDAGANYGYTF
CDR3 DNA: TGCGCCAGCAGCTTGGACGCGGGGGCTAACTATGGCTACACCTTC
V gene: TRBV5-1
clone size: -
J gene: TRBJ1-2
D gene: -